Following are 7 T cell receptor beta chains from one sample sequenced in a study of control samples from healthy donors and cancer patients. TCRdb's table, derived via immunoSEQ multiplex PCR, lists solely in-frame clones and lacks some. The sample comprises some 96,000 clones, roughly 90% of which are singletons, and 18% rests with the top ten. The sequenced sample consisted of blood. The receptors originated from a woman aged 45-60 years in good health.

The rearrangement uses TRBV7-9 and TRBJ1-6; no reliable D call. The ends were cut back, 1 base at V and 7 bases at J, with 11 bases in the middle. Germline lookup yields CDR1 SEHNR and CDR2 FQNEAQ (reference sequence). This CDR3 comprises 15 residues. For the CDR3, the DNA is TGTGCCAGCAGCTTAGTACAGACGGTGAATTCACCCCTCCACTTT. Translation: CASSLVQTVNSPLHF. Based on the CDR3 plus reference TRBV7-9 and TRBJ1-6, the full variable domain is DTGVSQNPRHKITKRGQNVTFRCDPISEHNRLYWYRQTLGQGPEFLTYFQNEAQLEKSRLLSDRFSAERPKGSFSTLEIQRTEQGDSAMYLCASSLVQTVNSPLHFGNGTRLTVT.

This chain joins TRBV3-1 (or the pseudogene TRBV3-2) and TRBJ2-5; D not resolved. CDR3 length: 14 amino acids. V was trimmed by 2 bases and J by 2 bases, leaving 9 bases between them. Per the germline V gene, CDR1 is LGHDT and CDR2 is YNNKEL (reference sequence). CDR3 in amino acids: CASSQRHTQETQYF. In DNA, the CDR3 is TGTGCCAGCAGCCAACGGCATACACAAGAGACCCAGTACTTC.

The CDR3 reads CASSLASHRDTSHTEAFF. The CDR3, as DNA: TGCGCCAGCAGCCTGGCTTCCCACCGGGACACCTCTCACACTGAAGCTTTCTTT. The chain employs TRBV5-1 and TRBJ1-1, with D possibly being TRBD1 (6 bases). Trimming removed 4 bases from V and 3 bases from J, with 25 bases in between. The CDR3 is made up of 18 amino acids. Germline CDR1 is SGHRS and CDR2 is YFSETQ. Full variable domain (remainder filled in from reference TRBV5-1 and TRBJ1-1): KAGVTQTPRYLIKTRGQQVTLSCSPISGHRSVSWYQQTPGQGLQFLFEYFSETQRNKGNFPGRFSGRQFSNSRSEMNVSTLELGDSALYLCASSLASHRDTSHTEAFFGQGTRLTVV.

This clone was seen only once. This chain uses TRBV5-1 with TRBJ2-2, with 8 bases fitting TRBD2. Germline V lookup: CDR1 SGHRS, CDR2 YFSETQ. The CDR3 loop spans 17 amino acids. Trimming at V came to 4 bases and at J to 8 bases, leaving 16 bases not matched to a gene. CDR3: CASSADLTSDRRGELFF. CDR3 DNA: TGCGCCAGCAGCGCGGACCTGACTAGCGACCGTCGGGGGGAGCTGTTTTTT.

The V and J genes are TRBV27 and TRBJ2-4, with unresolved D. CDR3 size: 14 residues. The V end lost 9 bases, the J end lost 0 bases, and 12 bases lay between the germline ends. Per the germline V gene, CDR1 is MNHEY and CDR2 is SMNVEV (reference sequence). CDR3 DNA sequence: TGTGCCAGTTCCCCTGGGGTAGCCAAAAACATTCAGTACTTC. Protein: CASSPGVAKNIQYF.

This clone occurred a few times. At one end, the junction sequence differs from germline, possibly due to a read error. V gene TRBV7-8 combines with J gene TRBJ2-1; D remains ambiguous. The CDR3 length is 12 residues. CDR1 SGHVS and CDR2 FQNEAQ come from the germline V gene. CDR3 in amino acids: CASTLGYNEQFF. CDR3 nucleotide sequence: TGTGCCAGCACCTTAGGATACAATGAGCAGTTCTTC.

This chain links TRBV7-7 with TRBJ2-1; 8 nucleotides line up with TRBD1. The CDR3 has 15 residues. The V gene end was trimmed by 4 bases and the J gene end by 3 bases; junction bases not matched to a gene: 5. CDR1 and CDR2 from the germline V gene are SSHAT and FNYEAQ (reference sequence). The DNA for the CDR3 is TGTGCCAGCAGCTCGGACAGGGTTAACTACAATGAGCAGTTCTTC. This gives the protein CASSSDRVNYNEQFF. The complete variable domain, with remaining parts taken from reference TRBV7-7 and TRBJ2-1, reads GAGVSQSPRYKVTKRGQDVTLRCDPISSHATLYWYQQALGQGPEFLTYFNYEAQPDKSGLPSDRFSAERPEGSISTLTIQRTEQRDSAMYRCASSSDRVNYNEQFFGPGTRLTVL.